Listed below are T cell receptor beta chains from one sample, sequenced in a study of blood T cells in healthy people across ages. Each CDR3 protein gets one entry after TCRdb re-called the 5' RACE reads with MiXCR. The sample lists around 1,000,000 distinct CDR3 sequences, roughly 24% occurring once. This sample also belongs to another study, concerning T cells of mothers and their children.

The sample taken for sequencing was blood. All receptors come from a girl aged 2-10 years in good health. The CDR3 runs from the conserved cysteine through the conserved F or W. A D gene is named only where the DNA matches it firmly. Clone size is not always given. Where it is, it says once, few, many or a class for expanded clones.

abundance | j_gene | v_gene | d_gene | CDR3nt | CDR3aa
. | TRBJ1-1 | TRBV19 | . | TGTGCCAGTACCCGTGAGACAGAAGCTTTCTTT | CASTRETEAFF
. | TRBJ1-1 | TRBV11-2 | . | TGTGCCAGCAGCTCGATCCGCTTAGGGGAAGCTTTCTTT | CASSSIRLGEAFF
. | TRBJ2-5 | TRBV4-1 | TRBD2 | TGCGCCAGCAGCCAAGGTGTCGGGAGGTTTCAAGAGACCCAGTACTTC | CASSQGVGRFQETQYF
. | TRBJ1-2 | TRBV28 | TRBD1 | TGTGCCAGCAGCCCCACCTTGTCCGACAGGGGACAAGACTATGGCTACACCTTC | CASSPTLSDRGQDYGYTF
few | TRBJ2-5 | TRBV12-3/TRBV12-4 | TRBD2 | TGTGCCAGCAGTTTAGAGGTAGCGGGAGAAGAGACCCAGTACTTC | CASSLEVAGEETQYF
. | TRBJ2-3 | TRBV21-1 | . | TGTGCCAGCATCCTTCCCACCACAGATACGCAGTATTTT | CASILPTTDTQYF
. | TRBJ2-7 | TRBV20-1 | . | TGCAGTGCCCGGGACACACTCTCCTACGAGCAGTACTTC | CSARDTLSYEQYF
. | TRBJ2-1 | TRBV27 | . | TGTGCCAGCACAAATCTTACCTACAATGAGCAGTTCTTC | CASTNLTYNEQFF
. | TRBJ1-1 | TRBV7-7 | . | TGTGCTAGCAGCTCCTATTTTTGGTTTATTTACACTGAAGCTTTCTTT | CASSSYFWFIYTEAFF
. | TRBJ2-3 | TRBV7-2 | TRBD2 | TGTGCCAGCAGCCAACCGGGGGGGCCACCCTCTAAGTATTTT | CASSQPGGPPSKYF
. | TRBJ2-3 | TRBV20-1 | . | TGCAGTGCTGAGTACATAAGCACAGATACGCAGTATTTT | CSAEYISTDTQYF
. | TRBJ2-5 | TRBV14 | . | TGTGCCAGCAGCCAAGTTAGCGCACCGGGGACCCAGTACTTC | CASSQVSAPGTQYF
. | TRBJ2-7 | TRBV20-1 | TRBD1 | TGCAGTGCCCCGTCTCGGGACAGCCCCTACGAGCAGTACTTC | CSAPSRDSPYEQYF
. | TRBJ2-5 | TRBV6-2/TRBV6-3 | TRBD1 | TGTGCCAGCAGGACAGGGCGATACGGGGAGCAGTACTTC | CASRTGRYGEQYF
many | TRBJ2-5 | TRBV7-2 | . | TGTGCCAGCAGCTTATCGCTGGGGGAGACCCAGTACTTC | CASSLSLGETQYF
few | TRBJ2-3 | TRBV12-3/TRBV12-4 | TRBD2 | TGTGCCAGCAGCTGGGGGACTAGCGGGCGCCCAGATACGCAGTATTTT | CASSWGTSGRPDTQYF
. | TRBJ2-5 | TRBV7-2 | . | TGTGCCAGCAGCTTAAATTCCCCCGCAGAACCTATCCAAGAGACCCAGTACTTC | CASSLNSPAEPIQETQYF
. | TRBJ1-5 | TRBV4-1 | TRBD1 | TGCGCCAGCAGCCAAGAAGGGGGCCGGGGTCAGCCCCAGCATTTT | CASSQEGGRGQPQHF
. | TRBJ1-5 | TRBV24-1 | . | TGTGCCACCAGTGACCGACAGACCCAAGGGCCCCAGCATTTT | CATSDRQTQGPQHF
few | TRBJ1-4 | TRBV7-2 | . | TGTGCCAGCAGCATACGGTTATTGGGGGAAAAACTGTTTTTT | CASSIRLLGEKLFF
. | TRBJ1-2 | TRBV7-9 | TRBD1 | TGTGCCAGCAGCTCACAGGGGGCGGATGGCTACACCTTC | CASSSQGADGYTF
. | TRBJ2-3 | TRBV7-2 | TRBD1 | TGTGCCAGCAGCTTACAGGGGGCGATGAGGGCAGATACGCAGTATTTT | CASSLQGAMRADTQYF
. | TRBJ2-5 | TRBV4-3 | TRBD1 | TGCGCCAGCAGCCAAGGGTCTTACAGGGGAAAAGAGACCCAGTACTTC | CASSQGSYRGKETQYF
few | TRBJ1-2 | TRBV12-3/TRBV12-4 | . | TGTGCCAGCAACGATGGGCTTTATGGCTACACCTTC | CASNDGLYGYTF
few | TRBJ2-7 | TRBV28 | . | TGTGCCAGCTTAGGGGAGGCTCACCCCTACGAGCAGTACTTC | CASLGEAHPYEQYF
. | TRBJ2-1 | TRBV6-6 | . | TGTGCCAGCTCTAGCGTTGAGCCCTACAATGAGCAGTTCTTC | CASSSVEPYNEQFF
few | TRBJ1-4 | TRBV21-1 | . | TGTGCCAGCTCCACCCAGGACGTAGAGTTTGCAACTAATGAAAAACTGTTTTTT | CASSTQDVEFATNEKLFF
. | TRBJ2-3 | TRBV7-9 | . | TGTGCCAGCAGCTTAGAGAAGACCATTATCAGCGCAGATACGCAGTATTTT | CASSLEKTIISADTQYF
. | TRBJ1-2 | TRBV28 | . | TGTGCCAGCAGGGTTTCGGGGCTTAACTATGGCTACACCTTC | CASRVSGLNYGYTF
few | TRBJ2-7 | TRBV20-1 | . | TGCAGTGCCGCGCCGCGGAGCTCCTACGAGCAGTACTTC | CSAAPRSSYEQYF
. | TRBJ2-1 | TRBV20-1 | TRBD2 | TGCAGTGCTGAGCTTAGCGGGAGGGCTGAGCAGTTCTTC | CSAELSGRAEQFF
few | TRBJ1-1 | TRBV6-5 | . | TGTGCCAGCAGTTACTCCGACTACACTGAAGCTTTCTTT | CASSYSDYTEAFF
. | TRBJ1-2 | TRBV7-9 | . | TGTGCCAGCAGCCAATTTACCGACCAAGGGGGCTACACCTTC | CASSQFTDQGGYTF
. | TRBJ1-2 | TRBV4-3 | . | TGCGCCAGCAGCCAAGACAGGGACGGGGTCTATGGCTACACCTTC | CASSQDRDGVYGYTF
. | TRBJ1-1 | TRBV5-1 | . | TGCGCCAGCAGCTTGGCCATGGGAGTGAATGAAGCTTTCTTT | CASSLAMGVNEAFF
. | TRBJ2-5 | TRBV20-1 | TRBD2 | TGCAGTGCTAGATTCCGTTTCTCGGGAGGGGAGACCCAGTACTTC | CSARFRFSGGETQYF
few | TRBJ2-1 | TRBV19 | . | TGTGCCAGTAGTCAAATATTGACCACCCAAAATCCCTACAATGAGCAGTTCTTC | CASSQILTTQNPYNEQFF
. | TRBJ2-7 | TRBV20-1 | TRBD2 | TGCAGTGCTAACATACTAGCGGGAGGGGCCGAGCAGTACTTC | CSANILAGGAEQYF
. | TRBJ2-6 | TRBV6-1 | TRBD1 | TGTGCCAGCAGACCCATCCAGGGGGAGTTGGCCGGGGCCAACGTCCTGACTTTC | CASRPIQGELAGANVLTF
few | TRBJ1-1 | TRBV11-3 | . | TGTGCCAGCAGCCCTCGGGGCAGAGATAACACTGAAGCTTTCTTT | CASSPRGRDNTEAFF
once | TRBJ2-5 | TRBV29-1 | . | TGCAGCGTTGAGAAGGCAGACCTGGGGGAGACCCAGTACTTC | CSVEKADLGETQYF
once | TRBJ1-1 | TRBV20-1 | . | TGCAGTGCTAGAGAACCAGCCAAAAACACTGAAGCTTTCTTT | CSAREPAKNTEAFF
. | TRBJ1-1 | TRBV5-5 | . | TGTGCCAGCAGCTTGGCCCCAGGGGTAAAGACTGAAGCTTTCTTT | CASSLAPGVKTEAFF
few | TRBJ1-1 | TRBV6-5 | . | TGTGCCAGCAGTTACTCGATCGGAGAAAGGGGGAGGACTGAAGCTTTCTTT | CASSYSIGERGRTEAFF
. | TRBJ2-5 | TRBV24-1 | . | TGTGCCACCAGTGATGGAGGGATACAAGAGACCCAGTACTTC | CATSDGGIQETQYF
. | TRBJ2-1 | TRBV4-1 | . | TGCGCCAGCAGCCAAGATCCGGCTAGCAGGAGCACTGAGCAGTTCTTC | CASSQDPASRSTEQFF
. | TRBJ2-2 | TRBV28 | TRBD2 | TGTGCCAGCAGTTCTAGCGGGAGGGGGAACACCGGGGAGCTGTTTTTT | CASSSSGRGNTGELFF
. | TRBJ1-6 | TRBV9 | . | TGTGCCAGCGGCGTAGAAGGAAGCGTGGGTTCACCCCTCCACTTT | CASGVEGSVGSPLHF
. | TRBJ1-1 | TRBV3-1 | . | TGTGCCAGCAGCCAAGACGTGGACACTGAAGCTTTCTTT | CASSQDVDTEAFF
. | TRBJ1-2 | TRBV5-1 | TRBD1 | TGCGCCAGCAGCCCGACGGGACAGGACGCCTATGGCTACACCTTC | CASSPTGQDAYGYTF
. | TRBJ1-5 | TRBV12-3/TRBV12-4 | . | TGTGCCAGCAGTTCAGGGGATAGCAATCAGCCCCAGCATTTT | CASSSGDSNQPQHF
. | TRBJ2-5 | TRBV7-2 | . | TGTGCCAGCAGCCTAACAGGGATGGGAGGGGAGACCCAGTACTTC | CASSLTGMGGETQYF
. | TRBJ2-5 | TRBV15 | . | TGTGCCACCAGCAGAGGTTGGGAAAAAGAGACCCAGTACTTC | CATSRGWEKETQYF
many | TRBJ1-1 | TRBV7-3 | . | TGTGCCAGCAGCCTATCCATGAACACTGAAGCTTTCTTT | CASSLSMNTEAFF
. | TRBJ2-7 | TRBV20-1 | TRBD1 | TGCAGTGCCGCATTGACAGGGACCTACGAGCAGTACTTC | CSAALTGTYEQYF
many | TRBJ2-4 | TRBV28 | . | TGTGCCAGCAAACAGGGAGCCAAAAACATTCAGTACTTC | CASKQGAKNIQYF
few | TRBJ2-1 | TRBV20-1 | . | TGCAGTGCTAGAGATCCGCAGAGCGGGTGGGATGAGCAGTTCTTC | CSARDPQSGWDEQFF
few | TRBJ2-7 | TRBV29-1 | . | TGCAGCGTTGAAGGCGTAGGGGTGCCGGGGGAGCAGTACTTC | CSVEGVGVPGEQYF
. | TRBJ1-2 | TRBV7-3 | TRBD1 | TGTGCCAGCAGCTCTACAGGGGGGTCGACCTATGGCTACACCTTC | CASSSTGGSTYGYTF
few | TRBJ2-1 | TRBV4-1 | . | TGCGCCAGCAGCCAAGATAGGGTTCGGTTGGATGAGCAGTTCTTC | CASSQDRVRLDEQFF